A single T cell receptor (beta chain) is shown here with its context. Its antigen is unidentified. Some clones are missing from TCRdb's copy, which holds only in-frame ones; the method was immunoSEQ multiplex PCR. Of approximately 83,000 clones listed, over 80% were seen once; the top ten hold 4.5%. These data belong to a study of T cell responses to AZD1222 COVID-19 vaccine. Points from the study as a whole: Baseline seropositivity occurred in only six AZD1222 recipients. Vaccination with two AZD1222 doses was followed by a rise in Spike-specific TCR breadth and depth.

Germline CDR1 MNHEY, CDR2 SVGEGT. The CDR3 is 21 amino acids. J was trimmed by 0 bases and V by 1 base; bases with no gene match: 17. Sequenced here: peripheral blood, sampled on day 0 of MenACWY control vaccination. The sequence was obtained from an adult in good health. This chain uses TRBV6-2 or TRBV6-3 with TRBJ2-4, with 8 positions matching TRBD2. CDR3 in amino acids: CASSYLCSVAGFPAAKNIQYF. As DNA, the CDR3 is TGTGCCAGCAGTTACTTATGTTCGGTAGCGGGATTTCCCGCAGCCAAAAACATTCAGTACTTC.